These T cell receptor beta chains were read from a single sample in a study of T cell responses to AZD1222 COVID-19 vaccine. Generated by immunoSEQ multiplex PCR, the TCRdb table keeps only in-frame clones and is missing some. Among about 140,000 clones, almost 95% were seen once, and the ten largest hold 3.5% to 4.5%. The sequenced sample was peripheral blood, obtained 28 days after the second AZD1222 dose. The receptors were sampled from an adult who received the AZD1222 COVID-19 vaccine. CDR3s include the opening cysteine and the closing phenylalanine or tryptophan. Size is omitted from some rows. Given values are once, few, many or a class for expanded clones.

V gene | CDR3 length | clone size | CDR3 protein
TRBV14 | 13 | . | CASSQGGGTTQYF
TRBV6-1 | 14 | . | CASSFVGAYSPLHF
TRBV6-2/TRBV6-3 | 15 | . | CASSYGRVGGSPLHF
TRBV5-6 | 13 | . | CASSLTINEKLFF
TRBV3-1/TRBV3-2 | 15 | once | CASSQLSAGANVLTF
TRBV9 | 13 | . | CASNRLAEETQYF
TRBV7-9 | 15 | once | CASSLDAGRVYEQYF
TRBV7-2 | 17 | . | CASSLHSRREGLNEQYF
TRBV6-4 | 16 | . | CASSERVAGGGDTQYF
TRBV3-1/TRBV3-2 | 14 | . | CASSQTASTDTQYF
TRBV30 | 11 | . | CAWGQNEKLFF
TRBV28 | 14 | . | CASSFITNNQPQHF
TRBV24-1 | 12 | . | CATSEQSDTQYF
TRBV18 | 15 | . | CASSPGQGQGDEQYF
TRBV25-1 | 15 | . | CASSSPGGAYNEQFF
TRBV3-1/TRBV3-2 | 14 | . | CASSHVRGAGELFF
TRBV21-1 | 14 | once | CASSAGASRYGYTF
TRBV5-6 | 12 | once | CASSPGRYEQYF
TRBV30 | 13 | . | CAWSYGTGYEQYF
TRBV11-2 | 14 | once | CASSLVPLKDEQYF
TRBV5-1 | 13 | . | CASSPHDIQPQHF
TRBV19 | 13 | . | CASSGWGTDTQYF
TRBV5-6 | 15 | . | CASSRGFSSNQPQHF
TRBV28 | 14 | . | CASSLDREGYEQYF
TRBV5-5 | 14 | few | CASSLDLANSPLHF
TRBV7-6 | 13 | . | CASSSGQGYGYTF
TRBV5-1 | 15 | . | CASSFSRGGFSEQFF
TRBV7-2 | 16 | . | CASSFLGGQQREKLFF
TRBV28 | 16 | . | CASSFLGGKGNQPQHF
TRBV7-2 | 15 | . | CASSLGWGGSYEQYF
TRBV27 | 11 | . | CASSLGETQYF
TRBV25-1 | 15 | once | CASSPPQGTDEKLFF
TRBV27 | 14 | . | CASSPSRLNSPLHF
TRBV6-5 | 14 | . | CASSWGRTGYEQYF
TRBV28 | 13 | . | CASTPLNNSPLHF
TRBV11-2 | 13 | . | CASSLDRTDTQYF
TRBV6-5 | 13 | . | CASSISRVTEAFF
TRBV3-1/TRBV3-2 | 15 | . | CASSQAPGQGYGYTF
TRBV27 | 15 | . | CASSTGTLTTDTQYF
TRBV10-3 | 14 | . | CAISGPSGTHEQYF
TRBV28 | 16 | few | CASSLEGTGLNYGYTF
TRBV15 | 15 | . | CATRGPYGLNTEAFF
TRBV19 | 13 | . | CASSMGWGTEAFF
TRBV10-3 | 13 | once | CATSRGAEETQYF
TRBV23-1 | 13 | . | CASKVPVPYGYTF
TRBV18 | 16 | . | CASSTTSGRATDTQYF
TRBV10-3 | 14 | . | CAISDRDLIHEQYF
TRBV9 | 15 | . | CASSADGLSGNTIYF
TRBV27 | 16 | . | CASLGRGLGLGTEAFF
TRBV19 | 14 | . | CASSMRRDNQPQHF
TRBV28 | 16 | once | CASRARVSSYNSPLHF